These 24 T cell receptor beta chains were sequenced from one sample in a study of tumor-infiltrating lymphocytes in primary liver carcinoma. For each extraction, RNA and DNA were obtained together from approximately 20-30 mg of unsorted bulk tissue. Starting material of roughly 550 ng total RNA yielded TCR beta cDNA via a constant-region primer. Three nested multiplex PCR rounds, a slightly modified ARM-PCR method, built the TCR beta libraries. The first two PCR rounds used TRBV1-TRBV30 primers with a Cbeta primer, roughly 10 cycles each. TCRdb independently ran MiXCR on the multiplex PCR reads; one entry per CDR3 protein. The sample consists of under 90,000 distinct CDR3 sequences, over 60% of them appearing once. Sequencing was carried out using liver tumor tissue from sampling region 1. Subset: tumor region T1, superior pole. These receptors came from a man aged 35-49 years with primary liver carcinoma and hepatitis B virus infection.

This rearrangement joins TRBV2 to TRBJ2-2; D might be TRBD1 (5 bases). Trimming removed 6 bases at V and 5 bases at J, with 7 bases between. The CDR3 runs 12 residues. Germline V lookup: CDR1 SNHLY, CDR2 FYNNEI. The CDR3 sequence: CASSKGTGELFF. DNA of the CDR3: TGTGCCAGCAGCAAGGGGACCGGGGAGCTGTTTTTT.

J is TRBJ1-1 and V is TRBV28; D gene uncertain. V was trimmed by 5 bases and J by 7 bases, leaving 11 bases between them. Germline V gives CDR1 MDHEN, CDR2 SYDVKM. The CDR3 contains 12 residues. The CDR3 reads CASSPPHIEAFF. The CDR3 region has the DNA TGTGCCAGCAGTCCCCCGCACATTGAAGCTTTCTTT.

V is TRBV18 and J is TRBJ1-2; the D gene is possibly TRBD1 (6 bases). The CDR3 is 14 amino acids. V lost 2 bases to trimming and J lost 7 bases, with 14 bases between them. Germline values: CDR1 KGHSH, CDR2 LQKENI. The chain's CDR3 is CASSPTGRQGGYTF. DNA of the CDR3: TGTGCCAGCTCACCAACAGGGCGCCAGGGTGGCTACACCTTC. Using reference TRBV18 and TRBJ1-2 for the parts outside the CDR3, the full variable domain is NAGVMQNPRHLVRRRGQEARLRCSPMKGHSHVYWYRQLPEEGLKFMVYLQKENIIDESGMPKERFSAEFPKEGPSILRIQQVVRGDSAAYFCASSPTGRQGGYTFGSGTRLTVV.

Here the CDR3 reads CSASYRVVGYTF. The CDR3 coding sequence is TGCAGCGCTTCTTACAGGGTCGTTGGCTACACCTTC. The chain joins TRBV29-1 to TRBJ1-2; TRBD1 is a possible D gene (6 bases). The V end was cut by 7 bases, the J end by 7 bases, with 16 bases between. Per the germline V gene, CDR1 is SQVTM and CDR2 is ANQGSEA. The CDR3 loop spans 12 amino acids. The whole variable domain, remainder taken from reference TRBV29-1 and TRBJ1-2, is SAVISQKPSRDICQRGTSLTIQCQVDSQVTMMFWYRQQPGQSLTLIATANQGSEATYESGFVIDKFPISRPNLTFSTLTVSNMSPEDSSIYLCSASYRVVGYTFGSGTRLTVV.

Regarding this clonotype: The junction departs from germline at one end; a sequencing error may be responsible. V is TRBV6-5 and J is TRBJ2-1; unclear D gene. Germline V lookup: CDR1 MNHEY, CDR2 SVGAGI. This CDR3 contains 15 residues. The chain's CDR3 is CASGYPTSAGHEEFF. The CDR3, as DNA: TGTGCCAGCGGTTATCCCACATCGGCAGGCCACGAGGAGTTCTTC.

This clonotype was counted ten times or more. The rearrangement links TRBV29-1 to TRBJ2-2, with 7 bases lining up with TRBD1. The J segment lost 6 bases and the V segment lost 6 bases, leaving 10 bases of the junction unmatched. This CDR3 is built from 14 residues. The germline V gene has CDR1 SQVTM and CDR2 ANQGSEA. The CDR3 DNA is TGCAGCGTCGGGGACAGCTTGAGACCCGGGGAGCTGTTTTTT. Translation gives CSVGDSLRPGELFF.

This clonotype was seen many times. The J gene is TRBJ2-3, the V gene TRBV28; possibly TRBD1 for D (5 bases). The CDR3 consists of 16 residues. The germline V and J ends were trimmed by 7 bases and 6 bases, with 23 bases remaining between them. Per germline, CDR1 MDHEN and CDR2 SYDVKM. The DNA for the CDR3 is TGTGCCAGCACTCCCCCGGCAGGGCTAGGATTGGATACGCAGTATTTT. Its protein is CASTPPAGLGLDTQYF.

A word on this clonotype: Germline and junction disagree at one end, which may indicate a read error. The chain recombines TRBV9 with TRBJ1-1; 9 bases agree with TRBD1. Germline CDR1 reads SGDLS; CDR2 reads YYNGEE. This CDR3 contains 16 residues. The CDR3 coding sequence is TGTACCAGCAGTAGGGAGGGGACAGGGTTGAACACTGAAGCTTTCTTT. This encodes CTSSREGTGLNTEAFF.

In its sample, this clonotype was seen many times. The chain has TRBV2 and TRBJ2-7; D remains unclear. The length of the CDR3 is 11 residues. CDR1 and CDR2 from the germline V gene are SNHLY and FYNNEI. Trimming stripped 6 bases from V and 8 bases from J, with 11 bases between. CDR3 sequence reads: CASSQTQQQYF. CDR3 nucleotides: TGTGCCAGCAGCCAAACCCAACAGCAGTACTTC. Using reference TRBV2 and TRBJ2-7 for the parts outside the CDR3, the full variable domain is EPEVTQTPSHQVTQMGQEVILRCVPISNHLYFYWYRQILGQKVEFLVSFYNNEISEKSEIFDDQFSVERPDGSNFTLKIRSTKLEDSAMYFCASSQTQQQYFGPGTRLTVT.

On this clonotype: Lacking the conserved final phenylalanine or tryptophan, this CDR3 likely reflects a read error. The CDR3 nucleotides read TGTGCCACCAGTGAACCCGATACCACCGGGGAGCTGTTTCTT. The encoded protein is CATSEPDTTGELFL. This chain links TRBV24-1 with TRBJ2-2; D gene ambiguous. Trimming shortened V by 4 bases and J by 4 bases, and 9 bases separated the two germline ends. CDR1 and CDR2 from the germline V gene are KGHDR and SFDVKD. The CDR3 extends over 14 amino acids.

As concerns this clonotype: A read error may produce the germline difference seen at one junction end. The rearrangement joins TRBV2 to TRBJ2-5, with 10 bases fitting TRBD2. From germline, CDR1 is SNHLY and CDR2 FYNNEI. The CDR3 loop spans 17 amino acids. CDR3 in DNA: TGTGCCAGCAGTGGGGCTAGCGGGAGTAGGGTCGCAGAGACCCATTACTTC. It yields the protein CASSGASGSRVAETHYF.

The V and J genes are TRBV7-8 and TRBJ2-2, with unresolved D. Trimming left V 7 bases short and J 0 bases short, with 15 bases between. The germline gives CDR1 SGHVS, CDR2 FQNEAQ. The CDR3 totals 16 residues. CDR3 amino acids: CASNPPRGPNTGELFF. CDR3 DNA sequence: TGTGCCAGCAACCCCCCTCGAGGACCGAACACCGGGGAGCTGTTTTTT.

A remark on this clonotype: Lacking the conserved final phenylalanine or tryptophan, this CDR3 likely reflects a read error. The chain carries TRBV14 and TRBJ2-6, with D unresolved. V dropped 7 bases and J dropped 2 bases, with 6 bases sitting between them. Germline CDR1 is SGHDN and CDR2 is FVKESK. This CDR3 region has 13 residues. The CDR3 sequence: CASTLTGANVLTL. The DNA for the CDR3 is TGTGCCAGCACTTTAACTGGGGCCAACGTCCTGACTTTG.

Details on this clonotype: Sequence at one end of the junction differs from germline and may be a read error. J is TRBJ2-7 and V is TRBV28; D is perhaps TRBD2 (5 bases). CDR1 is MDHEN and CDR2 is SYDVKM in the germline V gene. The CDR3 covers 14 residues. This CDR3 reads CASSLNRGLYEQCF. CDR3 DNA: TGTGCCAGCAGTTTAAACAGAGGGCTCTACGAGCAGTGCTTC.

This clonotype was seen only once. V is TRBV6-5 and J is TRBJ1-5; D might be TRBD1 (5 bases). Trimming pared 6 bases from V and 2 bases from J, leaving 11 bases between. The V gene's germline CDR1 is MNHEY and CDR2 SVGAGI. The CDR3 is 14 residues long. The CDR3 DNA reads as TGTGCCAGCAGCTACAGGTCTTGCAATCAGCCCCAGCATTTT. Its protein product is CASSYRSCNQPQHF.

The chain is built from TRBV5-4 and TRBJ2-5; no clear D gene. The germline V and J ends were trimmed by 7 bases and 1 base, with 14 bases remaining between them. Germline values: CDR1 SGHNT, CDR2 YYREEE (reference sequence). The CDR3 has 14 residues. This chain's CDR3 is CASVNDGRQETQYF. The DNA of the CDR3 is TGTGCCAGCGTAAACGATGGACGCCAAGAGACCCAGTACTTC.

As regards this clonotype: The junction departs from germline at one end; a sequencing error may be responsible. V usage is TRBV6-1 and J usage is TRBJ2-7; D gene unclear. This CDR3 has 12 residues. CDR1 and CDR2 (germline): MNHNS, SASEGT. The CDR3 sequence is CASSEMRYKQYF. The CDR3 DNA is TGTGCCAGCAGTGAAATGAGATACAAGCAATACTTC.

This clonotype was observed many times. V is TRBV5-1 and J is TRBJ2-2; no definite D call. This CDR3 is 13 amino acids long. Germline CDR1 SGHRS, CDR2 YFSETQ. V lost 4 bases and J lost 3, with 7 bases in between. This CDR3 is CASSLKHTGELFF. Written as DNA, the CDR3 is TGCGCCAGCAGCCTCAAACACACCGGGGAGCTGTTTTTT.

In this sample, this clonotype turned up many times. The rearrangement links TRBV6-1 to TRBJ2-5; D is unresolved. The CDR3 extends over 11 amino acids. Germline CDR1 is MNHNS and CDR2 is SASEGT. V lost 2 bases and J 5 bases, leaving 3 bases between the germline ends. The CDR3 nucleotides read TGTGCCAGCAGTGAATTGGAGACCCAGTACTTC. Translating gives CASSELETQYF.

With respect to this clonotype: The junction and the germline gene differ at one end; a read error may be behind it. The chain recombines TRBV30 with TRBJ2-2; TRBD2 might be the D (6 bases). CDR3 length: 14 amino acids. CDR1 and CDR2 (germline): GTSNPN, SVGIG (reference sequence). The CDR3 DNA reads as TGTGCCTGTCTGGGACTCGGCAGGGCCGGGGAACTGTTTTTT. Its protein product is CACLGLGRAGELFF.

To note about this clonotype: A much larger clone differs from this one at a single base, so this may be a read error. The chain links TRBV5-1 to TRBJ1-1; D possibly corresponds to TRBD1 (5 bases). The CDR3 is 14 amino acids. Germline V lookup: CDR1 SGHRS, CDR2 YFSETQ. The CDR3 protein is CANSQAAGGTEAFF. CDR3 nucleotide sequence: TGCGCCAACAGCCAAGCGGCGGGGGGCACTGAAGCTTTCTTT.

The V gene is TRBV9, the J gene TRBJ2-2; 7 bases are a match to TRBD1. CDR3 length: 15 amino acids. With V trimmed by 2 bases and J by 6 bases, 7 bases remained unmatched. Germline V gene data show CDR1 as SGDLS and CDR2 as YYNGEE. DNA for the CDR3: TGTGCCAGCAGCGTTCGTTCGACAGGGCCCGGGGAGCTGTTTTTT. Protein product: CASSVRSTGPGELFF. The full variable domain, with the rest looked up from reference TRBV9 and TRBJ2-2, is DSGVTQTPKHLITATGQRVTLRCSPRSGDLSVYWYQQSLDQGLQFLIQYYNGEERAKGNILERFSAQQFPDLHSELNLSSLELGDSALYFCASSVRSTGPGELFFGEGSRLTVL.

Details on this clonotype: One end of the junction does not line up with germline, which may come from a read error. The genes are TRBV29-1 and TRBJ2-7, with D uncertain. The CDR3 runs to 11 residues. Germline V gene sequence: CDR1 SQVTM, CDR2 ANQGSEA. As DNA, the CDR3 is TGCAGCGTTAGACTTGATTATGAGCAATACTTC. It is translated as CSVRLDYEQYF.

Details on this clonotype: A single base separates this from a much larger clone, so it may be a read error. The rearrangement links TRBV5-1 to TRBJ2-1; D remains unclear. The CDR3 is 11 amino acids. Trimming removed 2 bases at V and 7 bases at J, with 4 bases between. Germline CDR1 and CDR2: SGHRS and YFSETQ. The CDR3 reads CASSFGNEQFF. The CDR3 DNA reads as TGCGCCAGCAGCTTTGGAAATGAGCAGTTCTTC. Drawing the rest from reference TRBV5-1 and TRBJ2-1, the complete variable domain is KAGVTQTPRYLIKTRGQQVTLSCSPISGHRSVSWYQQTPGQGLQFLFEYFSETQRNKGNFPGRFSGRQFSNSRSEMNVSTLELGDSALYLCASSFGNEQFFGPGTRLTVL.